This TCR beta chain was obtained from a study of T cells in Graves' hyperthyroidism and ophthalmopathy. Regions amplified from RNA transcripts were the TCR beta CDR3 regions. HTBI primers were used for first-round RT-PCR of the TCR CDR3. TCRdb reprocessed the multiplex PCR reads via MiXCR and lists one record per CDR3 protein. The data show some 560,000 distinct CDR3 sequences, about 14% seen once. This clonotype was seen a handful of times. What it binds is not known. Every diagnosis used clinical symptoms, serum thyroxine and TRAb, thyroid ultrasound and orbital computed tomography. With 8 bases removed from V and 4 bases from J, the gap between germline ends came to 6 bases. The CDR3 extends over 12 amino acids. The germline CDR1 and CDR2 sequences are SGHTA and FQGTGA. Study results and caveats: In blood, most of the thyroid clonotypes expanded above 0.001 were also present.

V usage is TRBV7-3 and J usage is TRBJ2-6; the D is unclear. This clonotype was obtained from a middle-aged woman with Graves' hyperthyroidism. Sequencing was performed on blood. The CDR3 DNA follows: TGTGCCAGCGGGTGGGGGGCCAACGTCCTGACTTTC. This encodes CASGWGANVLTF. The full variable domain, with the rest looked up from reference TRBV7-3 and TRBJ2-6, is GAGVSQTPSNKVTEKGKYVELRCDPISGHTALYWYRQSLGQGPEFLIYFQGTGAADDSGLPNDRFFAVRPEGSVSTLKIQRTERGDSAVYLCASGWGANVLTFGAGSRLTVL.